This entry concerns a single T cell receptor (beta chain). Antigen: not known. With 3 bases removed from V and 2 bases from J, the gap between germline ends came to 7 bases. The germline V gene encodes CDR1 ENHRY and CDR2 SYGVKD. This CDR3 contains 13 residues. The record originates from a study of cytomegalovirus exposure and HLA in healthy donors. Whole-study results and caveats: It was in a later analysis that TCR association rates were seen to vary by HLA locus, highest for DRB1 and lowest for HLA-C. Cytomegalovirus association was listed for about 180 TCR beta chains.

A multiplex PCR was run with 60 Vbeta primers and 13 Jbeta primers. TCRdb's table, derived via immunoSEQ multiplex PCR, lists solely in-frame clones and lacks some. This sample has about 70,000 clones; around 74% occur once, and the top ten carry roughly an eighth. The sample was PBMCs. V gene TRBV10-3 combines with J gene TRBJ2-5, with D uncertain. This clonotype was obtained from a human donor in good health. CDR3 residues: CAISDSVQETQYF. CDR3 DNA: TGTGCCATCAGTGACAGCGTACAAGAGACCCAGTACTTC.